These 5 T cell receptor beta chains came from one sample sequenced in a study of T cells in Graves' hyperthyroidism and ophthalmopathy. Amplification targeted TCR beta CDR3 regions from RNA transcripts. The HTBI primer set served for first-round RT-PCR of the TCR CDR3. Each CDR3 protein is one row after TCRdb ran MiXCR on the multiplex PCR reads. The table shows 94,000 or so distinct CDR3 sequences, with around 52% occurring only once. What was sequenced was blood. The source is a woman aged 40 to 50 with Graves' hyperthyroidism.

CDR3 loop: CSVDFWDWGNTGELFF. CDR3 nucleotide sequence: TGCAGCGTTGATTTCTGGGATTGGGGGAACACCGGGGAGCTGTTTTTT. This sequence joins TRBV29-1 and TRBJ2-2; no clear D gene. Germline V gives CDR1 SQVTM, CDR2 ANQGSEA. The V and J ends lost 3 bases and 1 base respectively, with 15 bases between them. The CDR3 has 16 amino acids.

This clonotype was recorded many times. The chain links TRBV20-1 to TRBJ1-1; D uncertain. Trimming pared 8 bases from V and 2 bases from J, leaving 9 bases between. Germline V gene sequence: CDR1 DFQATT, CDR2 SNEGSKA (reference sequence). The CDR3 extends over 11 amino acids. CDR3 sequence: CSTDLNTEAFF. In DNA, the CDR3 is TGCAGTACCGATTTAAACACTGAAGCTTTCTTT.

This clonotype was seen ten or more times. The chain links TRBV2 to TRBJ1-5, with D possibly being TRBD1 (5 bases). V shed 1 base and J shed 5 bases, with 12 bases lying between them. The CDR3 totals 15 residues. Germline CDR1 SNHLY, CDR2 FYNNEI. The CDR3 coding sequence is TGTGCCAGCAGTGAAGAGGGACCGTCCTATCAGCCCCAGCATTTT. This gives the protein CASSEEGPSYQPQHF.

The rearrangement links TRBV29-1 to TRBJ2-7; D is undetermined. The V end was cut by 2 bases, the J end by 3 bases, with 11 bases between. Per germline, CDR1 SQVTM and CDR2 ANQGSEA. This CDR3 region has 13 residues. CDR3 amino acids: CSVESLGLYEQYF. The CDR3 DNA is TGCAGCGTTGAATCCCTTGGTCTCTACGAGCAGTACTTC.

This clonotype was recorded once. This CDR3 is CASRAGRALGYGYTF. Here the CDR3 DNA reads TGTGCCAGCAGAGCCGGGAGGGCCCTAGGCTATGGCTACACCTTC. This chain links TRBV12-3 or TRBV12-4 with TRBJ1-2; D gene unclear. The length of the CDR3 is 15 residues. V shed 6 bases and J shed 4 bases, with 18 bases lying between them.